The TCR beta chain under discussion was sequenced for a study of blood T cell repertoires in COVID-19 (dated by TCRdb to the early 2020s). In terms of the full investigation: Samples covering the acute and convalescent phases of COVID-19 were provided by collaborators in the United States, Italy and Spain. The prospective study material was composed of cDNA or gDNA derived from T cells, B-cell-depleted T cells, or PBMCs. HLA class I and class II types, where available, came from metadata supplied by the sample provider rather than from assay-based typing. The samples were drawn from the first 160 participants of the ongoing ImmuneRACE study and from more than 1,000 subjects provided by 6 global collaborators. Deeply sampled blood TCRbeta repertoires from subjects exposed to, actively infected with, or recovered from COVID-19 were included in the dataset. Nearly every sample came with metadata listing a de-identified subject ID, COVID-19 status, age in years and sex. The repertoires were released in a freely available public database meant as a resource for research on the immune response to SARS-CoV-2.

On the study overall, not on this receptor specifically: How much clinical and demographic metadata was included differed by source and by participant, and the metadata was provided uncurated.

Each collaborating institution followed its own protocols to collect whole blood in K2EDTA tubes. For TCRbeta analysis, collaborator samples were shipped as frozen whole blood, as isolated PBMCs, or as DNA extracted from either sample type. Notes on this clone: Its target antigen remains unknown. No clone much larger than this one lies a single base away; base qualities are absent.

From the germline V gene, CDR1 is SGHRS and CDR2 is YFSETQ. The V end gives up 4 bases and the J end 0 bases, leaving 9 bases in the junction not matched to a gene. The CDR3 contains 19 residues, cysteine and phenylalanine counted. The read is trimmed to its CDR3 DNA, 57 bases read in frame from base 1. TCRbeta CDR3 regions were amplified from genomic DNA by means of the immunoSEQ Assay, a bias-controlled multiplex PCR. The study's own analysis went as follows. The number of nucleated cells in each sample was estimated by amplification of reference gene primers within the assay. To quantify the absolute abundance of each unique TCRbeta CDR3 rearrangement, sequence reads were collapsed and filtered. For each sample, productive Simpson clonality was calculated as the square root of Simpson's diversity index over productive rearrangements. In its TCRdb copy, this immuneACCESS table keeps in-frame sequences only and misses some clones. Where compared with another copy, unresolved V genes explain less than half of these, and the others have no known cause. D and trimming come from the DNA, and the V and J calls and clone size come from that table. For this sample there are 68,000 or so clones; 60% to 85% appear just once. Clones ranked in the top ten supply roughly a quarter of the sample.

What was sequenced was peripheral blood. The chain was built from TRBV5-1 and TRBJ2-3, with 15 middle bases fitting TRBD2. The TCR sequence derives from a human donor in a cohort sampled during active COVID-19. The CDR3 loop reads CASSPMGLAGGSSTDTQYF. The nucleotide sequence reads as follows: TGCGCCAGCAGCCCCATGGGACTAGCGGGGGGCTCTAGCACAGATACGCAGTATTTT.